The entry below gives a single TCR beta chain sequence along with its context. V was shortened by 7 bases and J by 0 bases, with 12 bases between the two germline ends. CDR3 length equals 14 residues. Germline V lookup: CDR1 MNHEY, CDR2 SMNVEV (reference sequence). The data were taken from a study of control samples from healthy donors and cancer patients. Only in-frame clones appear in the TCRdb table, and some are missing; sequencing was by immunoSEQ multiplex PCR. The data show some 120,000 clones, roughly 89% seen once. Material: blood. The V and J genes are TRBV27 and TRBJ1-1, with D unclear. This sequence was found in a man aged 25 to 40 in good health. The CDR3 coding sequence is TGTGCCAGCAAGCCCAGCTCTCTGAACACTGAAGCTTTCTTT. This gives the protein CASKPSSLNTEAFF.